The sequence of this TCR beta chain was determined in a study of blood T cell repertoires in COVID-19. The age range of participants was about 18 to 100 years, with residence in some 25 US areas. Clones were sequenced by immunoSEQ multiplex PCR, and TCRdb holds only the in-frame ones, with some missing. The data contain 300,000 to 450,000 clones, roughly 86% of them singletons. Germline values: CDR1 SNHLY, CDR2 FYNNEI. The V segment lost 1 base and the J segment 6 bases; nucleotides outside the gene matches: 4. The CDR3 covers 15 residues. The genes are TRBV2 and TRBJ2-7; 12 bases line up with TRBD1. The source of this sequence is a man in his forties in a cohort exposed to, infected with or recovered from COVID-19 (not recorded which). The sequenced material came from PBMCs or T cells enriched from blood (not recorded which). The CDR3 here is CASSEVGQGAGEQYF. The CDR3 DNA follows: TGTGCCAGCAGTGAAGTGGGACAGGGGGCGGGCGAGCAGTACTTC.